This TCR beta chain was sequenced in a study of blood T cells in healthy people across ages. Findings and caveats of the study: Long-lived donors carried more naive CD4+ cells and greater diversity than aged donors.

Caucasian individuals from Russia who were healthy and aged roughly 6 to 90 acted as donors. A note on this clonotype: The antigen is unknown.

V shed 5 bases and J shed 11 bases, with 15 bases lying between them. CDR1 SGHAT and CDR2 FQNNGV come from the germline V gene. There are 13 residues in the CDR3. Using a J-beta primer mix together with a sample-barcoded 5' primer, a second PCR was run for roughly 6 to 12 cycles. TCRdb reprocessed the 5' RACE reads with MiXCR, giving one entry per CDR3 protein. This sample carries about 640,000 distinct CDR3 sequences, 58% of them seen once, and the ten largest clones take over 35%. Sequencing used blood. The TCR was taken from a man between 60 and 75 years old in good health. The rearrangement joins TRBV11-2 to TRBJ1-4, with D uncertain. The chain's CDR3 is CASSRWTEEKLFF. The CDR3 region has the DNA TGTGCCAGCAGCCGCTGGACCGAGGAGAAACTGTTTTTT.